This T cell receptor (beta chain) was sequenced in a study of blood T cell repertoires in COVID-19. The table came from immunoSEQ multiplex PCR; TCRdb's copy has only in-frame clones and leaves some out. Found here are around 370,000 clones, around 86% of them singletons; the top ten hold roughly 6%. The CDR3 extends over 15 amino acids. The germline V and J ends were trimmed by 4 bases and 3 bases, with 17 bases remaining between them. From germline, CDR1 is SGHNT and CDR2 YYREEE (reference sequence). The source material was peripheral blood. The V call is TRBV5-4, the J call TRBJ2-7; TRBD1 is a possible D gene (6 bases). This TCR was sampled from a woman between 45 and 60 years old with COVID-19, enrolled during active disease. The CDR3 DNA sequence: TGTGCCAGCAGCCCGACCCGGGACACCTACTACGAGCAGTACTTC. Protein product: CASSPTRDTYYEQYF.